This T cell receptor (beta chain) was observed in a study of blood T cell repertoires in COVID-19. Looking at the study overall: The origin of the acute and convalescent COVID-19 samples was the United States, Italy and Spain. Sample material is recorded as cDNA or gDNA derived from T cells, B-cell-depleted T cells, or PBMCs.

In its sample, this clone was seen many times. This CDR3 has 14 amino acids. Looked up from germline, CDR1 is KGHSH and CDR2 is LQKENI. The trim removed 5 bases at V and 3 bases at J, leaving 5 bases unmatched. Study processing details: The authors estimated nucleated cell counts from reference gene primer amplification. The method was immunoSEQ multiplex PCR; TCRdb's version includes in-frame clones alone and lacks a portion of them. The DNA was the basis for D and trimming; V, J and clone size are from that table. This sample has some 460,000 clones, with roughly 91% found just once. This clonotype was obtained from a woman aged 25 to 39 with acute or convalescent COVID-19. Sample: peripheral blood. The rearrangement uses TRBV18 and TRBJ1-1; 8 nucleotides match TRBD1. CDR3 nucleotide sequence: TGTGCCAGCTCAGATCAGGGGGCGGACACTGAAGCTTTCTTT. This codes for CASSDQGADTEAFF.